The sequence of this T cell receptor beta chain was determined in a study of regulatory T cells in long-lasting Graves disease. Study in general: Recently diagnosed Graves' patients had received antithyroid drugs for under 3 months. Study conclusions and caveats: The number of shared public clonotypes was higher in persistent patients (about 3,000) than new patients (roughly 970). It was in persistent disease that TRBV28, TRBJ1-2 and TRBJ2-5 were favored.

Construction of TCR beta libraries relied on iRepertoire HTBI primers and on Arm-PCR targeting CDR3 regions. TCRdb ran MiXCR on the multiplex PCR reads and lists one entry per CDR3 protein. The table has 240,000 or so distinct CDR3 sequences, 20% to 25% seen once. CDR3 length equals 13 residues. Germline V lookup: CDR1 MGHRA, CDR2 YSYEKL. Documented time point: newly diagnosed GD, antithyroid drugs for less than 3 months. Scientists built the TCR library using RNA that was extracted from PBMCs. Graves' disease diagnoses followed American Thyroid Association guidelines. This clonotype appeared a single time. Its cognate antigen is unknown. A read error is the likely source, as a far larger clone sits one nucleotide away.

Sequenced here: peripheral blood mononuclear cells (PBMCs), sampled at new diagnosis, from a patient treated with antithyroid drugs. The genes are TRBV4-1 and TRBJ2-1; 7 bases line up with TRBD2. The DNA end lines up better with TRBJ2-5; the J call may be wrong. This TCR derives from a female donor with Graves disease. CDR3 sequence: CASISQREKTQYF. The CDR3, as DNA: TGCGCCAGCATCTCGCAGCGGGAAAAGACCCAGTACTTC.